Below, 26 T cell receptor beta chains from the same sample are listed, as sequenced in a study of shared clonotypes between healthy human individuals. Libraries were prepared by immunoSEQ multiplex PCR; TCRdb keeps only in-frame clonotypes and omits some of them. The sample yields around 2.1 million clones, 90% to 97% seen once. The sample taken for sequencing was naive CD4+ T cells sorted from blood. Subset noted: CD45RA+ positively selected. Receptor source: a man younger than 35 in good health.

The rearrangement links TRBV7-3 to TRBJ2-3; 7 bases are a match to TRBD2. The CDR3 has 15 residues. V lost 4 bases, J lost 3 bases, and 7 bases stayed unmatched. Germline CDR1 is SGHTA and CDR2 is FQGTGA. The CDR3 loop reads CASSSRGDLTDTQYF. The CDR3 nucleotides read TGTGCCAGCAGCTCCCGGGGGGACCTAACAGATACGCAGTATTTT.

The chain carries TRBV5-1 and TRBJ1-2; D is unclear. The CDR3 is made up of 13 amino acids. Per germline, CDR1 SGHRS and CDR2 YFSETQ. Trimming took 3 bases from V and 4 from J, leaving 10 bases between them. The CDR3 loop is CASSSRASYGYTF. The CDR3 DNA reads as TGCGCCAGCAGCTCCCGCGCCAGCTATGGCTACACCTTC.

The V call is TRBV12-5, the J call TRBJ2-2, with D tentatively TRBD1 (6 bases). The CDR3 is 14 amino acids. CDR1 is LGHNT, CDR2 FRNRAP, per germline. V lost 1 base, J lost 3 bases, and 6 bases lay in between. The CDR3 DNA reads TGTGCTAGTGGTTTGGGGACAGACACCGGGGAGCTGTTTTTT. It translates to CASGLGTDTGELFF.

The chain combines TRBV5-1 with TRBJ1-4; D unresolved. This CDR3 spans 15 amino acids. With 4 bases removed from V and 6 bases from J, the gap between germline ends came to 16 bases. Germline assignment: CDR1 SGHRS and CDR2 YFSETQ. The CDR3 is CASSADGSSYEKLFF. In DNA, the CDR3 is TGCGCCAGCAGCGCGGACGGTAGCTCTTATGAAAAACTGTTTTTT.

The chain links TRBV7-8 to TRBJ2-1; TRBD2 agrees at 12 bases. CDR3 size: 19 residues. CDR1 is SGHVS, CDR2 FQNEAQ, per germline. V was pared by 0 bases and J by 6 bases, with 12 bases of the junction left unmatched. CDR3 sequence reads: CASSLAASGRAGTFNEQFF. The CDR3 DNA sequence: TGTGCCAGCAGCTTAGCAGCTAGCGGGAGGGCCGGTACTTTCAATGAGCAGTTCTTC.

This clone was picked up one time. The same CDR3 can be traced to other DNA sequences in this sample. The chain links TRBV10-3 to TRBJ2-3; 10 positions agree with TRBD1. V lost 6 bases, J lost 4 bases, and 7 bases stayed unmatched. CDR3 length equals 15 residues. The germline V gene encodes CDR1 ENHRY and CDR2 SYGVKD. This CDR3 is CAISGGQGRSDTQYF. The CDR3 DNA follows: TGTGCCATCAGCGGGGGACAGGGGAGGTCAGATACGCAGTATTTT.

This clone was picked up one time. The CDR3 reads CASSVGTGGYIQYF. CDR3 nucleotides: TGTGCCAGCAGCGTCGGGACAGGGGGATACATTCAGTACTTC. The chain has TRBV9 and TRBJ2-4, with 11 bases identical to TRBD1. Germline CDR1 reads SGDLS; CDR2 reads YYNGEE. V trimming: 2 bases; J trimming: 8 bases; junction bases outside the gene matches: 3. The CDR3 is 14 residues long.

The rearrangement joins TRBV2 to TRBJ1-1; the D gene is possibly TRBD1 (5 bases). Germline V gene lookup returns CDR1 SNHLY and CDR2 FYNNEI. V dropped 6 bases and J dropped 5 bases, with 13 bases sitting between them. CDR3 size: 13 residues. CDR3 residues: CASRGLEGTEAFF. CDR3 DNA sequence: TGTGCCAGCAGGGGACTAGAGGGAACTGAAGCTTTCTTT.

The sample holds one count of this clone. The CDR3 reads CASSSTGGLNTQYF. DNA of the CDR3: TGTGCCAGCAGCTCAACGGGAGGGCTAAATACGCAGTATTTT. The chain joins TRBV7-2 to TRBJ2-3; 8 positions match TRBD2. Germline CDR1 SGHTA, CDR2 FQGNSA. The CDR3 has 14 amino acids. V shed 4 bases and J 7 bases; nucleotides not matched to a gene: 7.

The chain links TRBV9 to TRBJ2-1; 9 bases agree with TRBD1. CDR3 size: 15 residues. Germline values: CDR1 SGDLS, CDR2 YYNGEE. With 4 bases clipped from V and 1 base from J, the junction kept 3 bases outside the gene matches. CDR3 sequence: CASSSGQGSYNEQFF. The CDR3 region has the DNA TGTGCCAGCAGCTCGGGACAGGGTTCCTACAATGAGCAGTTCTTC.

The rearrangement joins TRBV6-6 to TRBJ1-6; D might be TRBD1 (5 bases). V lost 6 bases to trimming and J lost 4 bases, with 10 bases between them. There are 14 residues in the CDR3. Germline CDR1 is MNHNY and CDR2 is SVGAGI (reference sequence). The CDR3 DNA reads as TGTGCCAGCAGCGGGACGGATTATAATTCACCCCTCCACTTT. Protein: CASSGTDYNSPLHF.

The chain links TRBV5-4 to TRBJ2-6; D could derive from TRBD1 or TRBD2 (5 bases each). With 0 bases removed from V and 1 base from J, the gap between germline ends came to 8 bases. CDR1 and CDR2 from the germline V gene are SGHNT and YYREEE (reference sequence). The CDR3 consists of 16 residues. The CDR3 sequence is CASSLGGLSGANVLTF. CDR3 DNA: TGTGCCAGCAGCTTGGGGGGGTTATCTGGGGCCAACGTCCTGACTTTC.

V usage is TRBV5-1 and J usage is TRBJ2-5; D gene ambiguous. The CDR3 runs 14 residues. The germline V gene has CDR1 SGHRS and CDR2 YFSETQ. The V end was cut by 4 bases, the J end by 0 bases, with 10 bases between. The chain's CDR3 is CASSGAPYQETQYF. The DNA of the CDR3 is TGCGCCAGCAGCGGAGCACCGTACCAAGAGACCCAGTACTTC.

The chain uses TRBV30 and TRBJ2-3; 15 bases match TRBD2. The CDR3 sequence is 18 residues long. Germline values: CDR1 GTSNPN, CDR2 SVGIG (reference sequence). J gave up 6 bases and V 0 bases, and 10 bases lay outside the gene matches. CDR3 amino acids: CAWSVLRTSGRGSDTQYF. Written as DNA, the CDR3 is TGTGCCTGGAGTGTACTAAGGACTAGCGGGAGGGGGTCGGATACGCAGTATTTT.

The chain combines TRBV6-5 with TRBJ1-1; TRBD1 agrees at 7 bases. V gave up 5 bases and J gave up 4 bases; unmatched junction bases: 10. Germline V gene sequence: CDR1 MNHEY, CDR2 SVGAGI. The CDR3 is made up of 15 amino acids. CDR3: CASSKGASAGTEAFF. The CDR3, as DNA: TGTGCCAGCAGTAAGGGGGCATCGGCGGGCACTGAAGCTTTCTTT.

The chain joins TRBV5-6 to TRBJ2-1; TRBD1 agrees at 7 bases. This CDR3 is 15 amino acids long. Germline values: CDR1 SGHDT, CDR2 YYEEEE. With 3 bases clipped from V and 1 base from J, the junction kept 4 bases outside the gene matches. CDR3 nucleotides: TGTGCCAGCAGCTACAGGGGCTCATCCTACAATGAGCAGTTCTTC. This gives the protein CASSYRGSSYNEQFF.

The chain couples TRBV9 to TRBJ2-1; D ambiguous. CDR1 and CDR2 from the germline V gene are SGDLS and YYNGEE. Trimming shortened V by 0 bases and J by 1 base, and 8 bases separated the two germline ends. CDR3 size: 15 residues. The CDR3 region is CASSVARESYNEQFF. As DNA, the CDR3 is TGTGCCAGCAGCGTAGCTCGTGAGTCCTACAATGAGCAGTTCTTC. Supplemented by reference TRBV9 and TRBJ2-1, the full variable domain reads DSGVTQTPKHLITATGQRVTLRCSPRSGDLSVYWYQQSLDQGLQFLIQYYNGEERAKGNILERFSAQQFPDLHSELNLSSLELGDSALYFCASSVARESYNEQFFGPGTRLTVL.

In DNA form, the CDR3 reads TGTGCCAGCAGCGTAGGGGACAGCAACTACAATGAGCAGTTCTTC. This gives the protein CASSVGDSNYNEQFF. The chain has TRBV9 and TRBJ2-1, with TRBD1 matching over 7 bases. The V gene's germline CDR1 is SGDLS and CDR2 YYNGEE. V lost 0 bases and J lost 3; bases outside the gene matches: 3. CDR3 length: 15 residues.

The V gene is TRBV6-6, the J gene TRBJ2-2, with a weak D call TRBD2 (5 bases). Trimming removed 4 bases at V and 7 bases at J, with 16 bases between. This CDR3 region has 15 residues. CDR1 is MNHNY, CDR2 SVGAGI, per germline (reference sequence). For the CDR3, the DNA is TGTGCCAGCAGTTCCGCTCTTGGAGGTAACGGGGAGCTGTTTTTT. Protein: CASSSALGGNGELFF.

A note on this clone: The same CDR3 is also encoded by other DNA sequences in this sample. V gene TRBV18 combines with J gene TRBJ1-3; D is undetermined. This CDR3 comprises 14 residues. Between the trimmed V and J ends, which lost 3 bases and 0 bases, there was a span of 6 bases. Germline CDR1 and CDR2: KGHSH and LQKENI. This chain's CDR3 is CASSPGLSGNTIYF. The CDR3 bases are TGTGCCAGCTCACCTGGACTCTCTGGAAACACCATATATTTT.

This chain uses TRBV7-2 with TRBJ2-2; the match to TRBD2 covers 11 bases. This CDR3 region has 19 residues. Per germline, CDR1 SGHTA and CDR2 FQGNSA. Trimming at V came to 5 bases and at J to 2 bases, leaving 13 bases not matched to a gene. CDR3 loop: CASSPRGSGGAPNTGELFF. CDR3 bases: TGTGCCAGCAGCCCCCGGGGTAGCGGGGGGGCCCCCAACACCGGGGAGCTGTTTTTT.

Points on this clone: Other DNA sequences in this sample translate to the same CDR3. This chain uses TRBV6-1 with TRBJ2-5; 14 positions match TRBD2. The CDR3 spans 15 residues. The junction had 2 bases not matched to a gene; V was cut back by 6 bases and J by 2 bases. Germline CDR1 reads MNHNS; CDR2 reads SASEGT. The CDR3 nucleotides are TGTGCCAGCAGGAGGACTAGCGGGGGGCAAGAGACCCAGTACTTC. This encodes CASRRTSGGQETQYF.

The chain carries TRBV9 and TRBJ2-1, with TRBD2 identical over 7 bases. Germline loops: CDR1 SGDLS, CDR2 YYNGEE. After removal of 4 bases from V and 5 bases from J, the junction contained 0 bases not matched to a gene. The CDR3 totals 12 residues. In DNA form, the CDR3 reads TGTGCCAGCAGCCTAGCGGACAATGAGCAGTTCTTC. Its translation is CASSLADNEQFF.

Concerning this clone: This sample includes further DNA sequences coding for the same CDR3. This chain connects TRBV7-2 to TRBJ1-5; maybe TRBD1 (5 bases). Germline V gives CDR1 SGHTA, CDR2 FQGNSA. The V and J ends lost 1 base and 2 bases respectively, with 9 bases between them. The CDR3 has 15 amino acids. CDR3 coding DNA: TGTGCCAGCAGCTTAGAAGGGGTAGGCAATCAGCCCCAGCATTTT. This sequence encodes CASSLEGVGNQPQHF.

The chain has TRBV5-1 and TRBJ2-3, with TRBD2 matching over 7 bases. Germline assignment: CDR1 SGHRS and CDR2 YFSETQ. V was pared by 2 bases and J by 2 bases, with 5 bases of the junction left unmatched. The CDR3 covers 15 residues. CDR3 region: CASSLAGSATDTQYF. The CDR3 coding sequence is TGCGCCAGCAGCTTAGCGGGGAGTGCCACAGATACGCAGTATTTT. Full variable domain (outside the CDR3, taken from reference TRBV5-1 and TRBJ2-3): KAGVTQTPRYLIKTRGQQVTLSCSPISGHRSVSWYQQTPGQGLQFLFEYFSETQRNKGNFPGRFSGRQFSNSRSEMNVSTLELGDSALYLCASSLAGSATDTQYFGPGTRLTVL.

The chain has TRBV7-9 and TRBJ1-6, with a tentative D call TRBD1 (5 bases). Looked up from germline, CDR1 is SEHNR and CDR2 is FQNEAQ (reference sequence). There are 16 residues in the CDR3. V shed 3 bases and J shed 7 bases, with 16 bases lying between them. CDR3 in amino acids: CASSLGVRGDNSPLHF. Written as DNA, the CDR3 is TGTGCCAGCAGCTTGGGGGTCCGGGGGGACAATTCACCCCTCCACTTT.